Below, 2 T cell receptor beta chains from the same sample are listed, as sequenced in a study of shared clonotypes between healthy human individuals. This table comes from immunoSEQ multiplex PCR, and its TCRdb copy is limited to in-frame clones, with some not included. Among some 2.1 million clones listed, 85% to 95% were seen once. What was sequenced was naive CD4+ T cells sorted from blood. Subset specified: CD45RA+ positively selected. These receptors were obtained from a man aged 18 to 29 in good health.

The chain recombines TRBV7-9 with TRBJ2-4; 7 bases fit TRBD1. In germline, CDR1 is SEHNR, CDR2 FQNEAQ (reference sequence). V lost 5 bases and J lost 2; bases outside the gene matches: 3. The CDR3 is 14 residues long. The CDR3 loop reads CASSPTGTKNIQYF. CDR3 bases: TGTGCCAGCAGCCCGACAGGGACCAAAAACATTCAGTACTTC.

This clone was picked up a small number of times. This chain links TRBV9 with TRBJ1-5, with a possible D match to TRBD1 (5 bases). This CDR3 has 14 residues. Trimming cost V 0 bases and J 4 bases, with 8 bases left between them. The germline V gene encodes CDR1 SGDLS and CDR2 YYNGEE. CDR3 residues: CASSVAAGNQPQHF. Here the CDR3 DNA reads TGTGCCAGCAGCGTAGCTGCAGGGAATCAGCCCCAGCATTTT.